This is a list of T cell receptor beta chains from one sample in a study of PD-1 and CTLA-4 blockade in melanoma. Only in-frame clones appear in the TCRdb table, and some are missing; sequencing was by immunoSEQ multiplex PCR. The sample shows tens of thousands of clones, roughly nine tenths of them seen only once. Sequenced here: CD8+ T cells from peripheral blood, sampled from a patient given anti-PD-1 treatment. The source is a human donor with melanoma. CDR3s include the opening cysteine and the closing phenylalanine or tryptophan.

J: TRBJ2-7; V: TRBV5-6; length: 15; CDR3: CASSLQVTGADEQYF
J: TRBJ2-1; V: TRBV13; length: 12; CDR3: CASSSTRREQFF
J: TRBJ2-5; V: TRBV18; length: 15; CDR3: CASSPPGQEKETQYF
J: TRBJ1-1; V: TRBV6-2/TRBV6-3; length: 16; CDR3: CASSPLGPAGNTEAFF
J: TRBJ2-3; V: TRBV6-4; length: 14; CDR3: CATSALLSESHAYF
J: TRBJ1-2; V: TRBV3-1/TRBV3-2; length: 14; CDR3: CASSQDPPDPGYTF
J: TRBJ2-5; V: TRBV19; length: 13; CDR3: CASSPGVWETQYF
J: TRBJ2-3; V: TRBV7-2; length: 15; CDR3: CASSSEEGRGDTQYF
J: TRBJ1-2; V: TRBV27; length: 15; CDR3: CATHPLVVRGPGYTF
J: TRBJ2-7; V: TRBV7-9; length: 14; CDR3: CASAFPLQGNEQYF
J: TRBJ2-1; V: TRBV6-2/TRBV6-3; length: 13; CDR3: CASSLGDNNEQFF
J: TRBJ2-3; V: TRBV14; length: 13; CDR3: CASSQDSTDTQYF
J: TRBJ1-1; V: TRBV12-3/TRBV12-4; length: 13; CDR3: CASSWTVDTEAFF
J: TRBJ1-6; V: TRBV4-2; length: 16; CDR3: CASSQAGSSYNSPLHF